The text below deals with one TCR beta chain. The data stem from a study of blood T cell repertoires in COVID-19. Study background: Acute and convalescent COVID-19 samples came from the United States, Italy and Spain. Sample material is recorded as cDNA or gDNA derived from T cells, B-cell-depleted T cells, or PBMCs.

This CDR3 has 15 amino acids. Unmatched junction bases numbered 7, after V lost 4 bases and J lost 5 bases. Per germline, CDR1 SNHLY and CDR2 FYNNEI. Per the study methods: Cell counts per sample came from amplifying reference gene primers. Generated by immunoSEQ multiplex PCR, the TCRdb table keeps only in-frame clones and is missing some. D and trimming were read from the DNA, whereas the V and J calls and clone size are those reported in that table. The profile covers roughly 200,000 clones, with about 86% appearing a single time and about 4.5% taken by the ten largest. This chain joins TRBV2 and TRBJ2-1, with 8 nucleotides matching TRBD2. Sequenced: peripheral blood. This receptor was obtained from a man in his fifties or sixties with active or convalescent COVID-19. As DNA, the CDR3 is TGTGCCAGCAGTGCGGGGCGGGGGGCCCACAATGAGCAGTTCTTC. Encoded protein: CASSAGRGAHNEQFF.